This entry is about one T cell receptor beta chain. This specimen belongs to a study of blood T cell repertoires in COVID-19. There are 12 residues in the CDR3. V was pared by 4 bases and J by 1 base, with 4 bases between. Sequenced by immunoSEQ multiplex PCR; TCRdb stores in-frame clones only, minus some. The profile shows around 300,000 clones, over 80% of them singletons. In assigning cohorts, the study relied on participant-reported clinical history. Material for sequencing was PBMCs or T cells enriched from blood (not recorded which). The TCR sequence derives from a man aged 25 to 40 who had recovered from COVID-19. The J gene is TRBJ1-2, the V gene TRBV12-3 or TRBV12-4; D unclear. In DNA form, the CDR3 reads TGTGCCAGCAGTTCCCGTAACTATGGCTACACCTTC. It translates to CASSSRNYGYTF.